The 30 T cell receptor beta chains given below trace back to one sample, sequenced in a study of cytomegalovirus exposure and HLA in healthy donors. The PCR had 60 Vbeta and 13 Jbeta primers. Produced via immunoSEQ multiplex PCR; TCRdb's table is partial and in-frame only. The sample holds about 210,000 clones; around 81% are singletons and the top ten take roughly a tenth. Sequenced: PBMCs. All receptors come from a woman in her forties or fifties in good health and CMV-seropositive.

This chain joins TRBV28 and TRBJ1-6; 7 bases match TRBD1. Unmatched junction bases numbered 10, after V lost 8 bases and J lost 9 bases. The CDR3 is made up of 14 amino acids. Germline V lookup: CDR1 MDHEN, CDR2 SYDVKM. The CDR3 loop reads CASEDRVVGSPLHF. The CDR3 coding sequence is TGTGCCAGCGAAGACAGGGTCGTCGGTTCACCCCTCCACTTT.

The gene calls are TRBV6-5 and TRBJ1-3; no clear D. This CDR3 is built from 14 residues. Trimming removed 2 bases at V and 8 bases at J, with 13 bases between. Germline V gives CDR1 MNHEY, CDR2 SVGAGI. The CDR3 bases are TGTGCCAGCAGTTACGGCAGGTTCGCAGACACCATATATTTT. Its translation: CASSYGRFADTIYF.

The chain combines TRBV6-5 with TRBJ1-3; D unresolved. CDR1 is MNHEY, CDR2 SVGAGI, per germline. The CDR3 is 13 amino acids. The V gene lost 9 bases and the J gene lost 4 bases, with 13 bases spanning the gap. CDR3 residues: CARLGREGNTIYF. CDR3 DNA sequence: TGTGCCAGGCTCGGGAGGGAAGGAAACACCATATATTTT.

The chain couples TRBV6-1 to TRBJ1-1; D may be TRBD1 (5 bases). This CDR3 has 14 amino acids. The ends were cut back, 2 bases at V and 6 bases at J, with 13 bases in the middle. Germline CDR1 is MNHNS and CDR2 is SASEGT. The CDR3 DNA follows: TGTGCCAGCAGTGAACAGGGTGTGAGCGCTGAAGCTTTCTTT. Encoded protein: CASSEQGVSAEAFF.

The V call is TRBV19, the J call TRBJ2-7; D may be TRBD1 (7 bases). CDR1 and CDR2 (germline): LNHDA, SQIVND (reference sequence). The ends were cut back, 5 bases at V and 1 base at J, with 9 bases in the middle. The CDR3 length is 13 residues. As DNA, the CDR3 is TGTGCCAGTAGTGCAGGGGGGTCCTACGAGCAGTACTTC. Translated, it gives CASSAGGSYEQYF.

The CDR3 bases are TGTGCCAGCAGCGACTATCTTAGGAGGAGTGGGAAGCAGTACTTC. Its translation: CASSDYLRRSGKQYF. The chain employs TRBV2 and TRBJ2-7; maybe TRBD2 (5 bases). There are 15 residues in the CDR3. Trimming removed 6 bases at V and 8 bases at J, with 23 bases between. The germline V gene encodes CDR1 SNHLY and CDR2 FYNNEI.

The chain carries TRBV7-9 and TRBJ2-6; unclear D gene. The CDR3 sequence is 12 residues long. Per germline, CDR1 SEHNR and CDR2 FQNEAQ (reference sequence). The V end was cut by 11 bases, the J end by 2 bases, with 7 bases between. The CDR3 sequence is CAVAAGANVLTF. DNA for the CDR3: TGTGCCGTGGCGGCTGGGGCCAACGTCCTGACTTTC.

V and J are TRBV28 and TRBJ2-1; possible D gene TRBD1, 6 bases. Germline CDR1 reads MDHEN; CDR2 reads SYDVKM. CDR3 length equals 13 residues. Trimming stripped 2 bases from V and 7 bases from J, with 9 bases between. The CDR3 is CASSLPGENEQFF. CDR3 DNA: TGTGCCAGCAGTTTACCAGGGGAAAATGAGCAGTTCTTC. Drawing the rest from reference TRBV28 and TRBJ2-1, the complete variable domain is DVKVTQSSRYLVKRTGEKVFLECVQDMDHENMFWYRQDPGLGLRLIYFSYDVKMKEKGDIPEGYSVSREKKERFSLILESASTNQTSMYLCASSLPGENEQFFGPGTRLTVL.

The CDR3 spells CSVTGQGNEKLFF. The CDR3 bases are TGCAGCGTAACCGGACAGGGGAATGAAAAACTGTTTTTT. The chain links TRBV29-1 to TRBJ1-4; TRBD1 aligns across 9 bases. The CDR3 is 13 amino acids. J gave up 5 bases and V 6 bases, and 4 bases lay outside the gene matches. Germline V gene lookup returns CDR1 SQVTM and CDR2 ANQGSEA.

This clone occurred once. This chain connects TRBV6-4 to TRBJ2-1; 12 bases agree with TRBD2. The junction had 3 bases not matched to a gene; V was cut back by 0 bases and J by 6 bases. CDR3 size: 16 residues. Germline V CDR1 and CDR2: MRHNA, SNTAGT. The CDR3 loop is CASSDSGLAGFNEQFF. CDR3 coding DNA: TGTGCCAGCAGTGACTCAGGACTAGCGGGGTTCAATGAGCAGTTCTTC.

This clone has a single count. This chain connects TRBV7-9 to TRBJ2-1; 14 bases are shared with TRBD2. Trimming at V came to 1 base and at J to 8 bases, leaving 4 bases not matched to a gene. CDR1 SEHNR and CDR2 FQNEAQ come from the germline V gene (reference sequence). The CDR3 extends over 16 amino acids. The CDR3, as DNA: TGTGCCAGCAGCTTAGGACTAGCGGGGGGGAGTGATGAGCAGTTCTTC. Encoded protein: CASSLGLAGGSDEQFF.

The rearrangement joins TRBV28 to TRBJ2-3, with 9 bases fitting TRBD1. V lost 1 base to trimming and J lost 4 bases; unmatched junction nucleotides: 6. The CDR3 totals 16 residues. Germline V lookup: CDR1 MDHEN, CDR2 SYDVKM. In nucleotides, the CDR3 is TGTGCCAGCAGTTTATCACAGGGGGCAGGGTCAGATACGCAGTATTTT. Protein: CASSLSQGAGSDTQYF. Full variable domain (outside the CDR3, taken from reference TRBV28 and TRBJ2-3): DVKVTQSSRYLVKRTGEKVFLECVQDMDHENMFWYRQDPGLGLRLIYFSYDVKMKEKGDIPEGYSVSREKKERFSLILESASTNQTSMYLCASSLSQGAGSDTQYFGPGTRLTVL.

The chain joins TRBV7-2 to TRBJ1-2; 9 bases agree with TRBD1. With V trimmed by 2 bases and J by 8 bases, 15 bases remained unmatched. Germline CDR1 and CDR2: SGHTA and FQGNSA. This CDR3 spans 17 amino acids. CDR3 DNA sequence: TGTGCCAGCAGCTTACAAACAAGTCCCGGGACAGGGATCGGCTACACCTTC. Protein product: CASSLQTSPGTGIGYTF. The variable domain in full, completed from reference TRBV7-2 and TRBJ1-2, reads GAGVSQSPSNKVTEKGKDVELRCDPISGHTALYWYRQSLGQGLEFLIYFQGNSAPDKSGLPSDRFSAERTGGSVSTLTIQRTQQEDSAVYLCASSLQTSPGTGIGYTFGSGTRLTVV.

This clone was seen only a few times. This rearrangement joins TRBV6-5 to TRBJ2-1, with 12 bases identical to TRBD1. The CDR3 contains 15 residues. CDR1 MNHEY and CDR2 SVGAGI come from the germline V gene. Trimming cost V 6 bases and J 6 bases; bases outside gene matches: 6. Written as DNA, the CDR3 is TGTGCCAGCAGCTTCCGGGACAGGGGGCCCAATGAGCAGTTCTTC. This gives the protein CASSFRDRGPNEQFF.

This CDR3 reads CASSLDAGANTGELFF. CDR3 sequence (DNA): TGTGCCAGCAGCTTAGATGCGGGTGCGAACACCGGGGAGCTGTTTTTT. The chain links TRBV7-9 to TRBJ2-2, with a tentative D call TRBD2 (5 bases). The length of the CDR3 is 16 residues. Germline assignment: CDR1 SEHNR and CDR2 FQNEAQ (reference sequence). Deletions cut 1 base from V and 0 bases from J, with 9 bases between.

This clone was seen only once. The chain links TRBV30 to TRBJ1-6; 8 bases line up with TRBD1. Looked up from germline, CDR1 is GTSNPN and CDR2 is SVGIG (reference sequence). The CDR3 is made up of 15 amino acids. V trimming: 2 bases; J trimming: 8 bases; junction bases outside the gene matches: 8. CDR3 bases: TGTGCCTGGAGTCTCGGACAGGGATGGGATTCACCCCTCCACTTT. This gives the protein CAWSLGQGWDSPLHF.

This clone was seen only a few times. This rearrangement joins TRBV5-4 to TRBJ2-7; 9 nucleotides line up with TRBD2. Germline CDR1 and CDR2: SGHNT and YYREEE (reference sequence). This CDR3 has 15 amino acids. After removal of 0 bases from V and 6 bases from J, the junction contained 7 bases not matched to a gene. Here the CDR3 reads CASSLDSGGPSEQYF. Written as DNA, the CDR3 is TGTGCCAGCAGCTTGGACAGCGGGGGGCCGTCCGAGCAGTACTTC.

This clone was observed a few times. The V and J genes are TRBV19 and TRBJ1-5, with no clear D. Trimming pared 1 base from V and 6 bases from J, leaving 19 bases between. Germline V gives CDR1 LNHDA, CDR2 SQIVND (reference sequence). The CDR3 sequence is 17 residues long. The CDR3 protein is CASSIGPTGRFSQPQHF. The CDR3 coding sequence is TGTGCCAGTAGTATAGGCCCGACGGGTAGGTTCAGTCAGCCCCAGCATTTT.

This rearrangement joins TRBV7-9 to TRBJ2-7; maybe TRBD2 (5 bases). The CDR3 length is 12 residues. In germline, CDR1 is SEHNR, CDR2 FQNEAQ (reference sequence). Trimming stripped 5 bases from V and 3 bases from J, with 8 bases between. This CDR3 is CASSGTSYEQYF. DNA of the CDR3: TGTGCCAGCAGCGGTACTAGCTACGAGCAGTACTTC. The full variable domain, with the rest looked up from reference TRBV7-9 and TRBJ2-7, is DTGVSQNPRHKITKRGQNVTFRCDPISEHNRLYWYRQTLGQGPEFLTYFQNEAQLEKSRLLSDRFSAERPKGSFSTLEIQRTEQGDSAMYLCASSGTSYEQYFGPGTRLTVT.

The genes are TRBV30 and TRBJ1-2; D is uncertain. The V gene lost 2 bases and the J gene lost 5 bases, with 12 bases spanning the gap. Germline V gene data show CDR1 as GTSNPN and CDR2 as SVGIG (reference sequence). CDR3 length: 13 residues. The DNA for the CDR3 is TGTGCCTGGAGTTTCGGGGAGAGTTATGGCTACACCTTC. Its translation is CAWSFGESYGYTF.

This chain uses TRBV30 with TRBJ1-6, with 10 bases that match TRBD1. V shed 1 base, J shed 5 bases, and the junction held 2 bases outside the gene matches. The CDR3 extends over 15 amino acids. The germline V gene encodes CDR1 GTSNPN and CDR2 SVGIG (reference sequence). DNA of the CDR3: TGTGCCTGGAGTGCCGGGACAGGGGATAATTCACCCCTCCACTTT. Translating it yields CAWSAGTGDNSPLHF.

The chain has TRBV4-1 and TRBJ1-1; the D gene is possibly TRBD1 (5 bases). Trimming stripped 0 bases from V and 0 bases from J, with 8 bases between. The CDR3 totals 15 residues. CDR1 is MGHRA and CDR2 is YSYEKL in the germline V gene. This CDR3 reads CASSQDRQLNTEAFF. The CDR3 DNA reads as TGCGCCAGCAGCCAAGACCGACAGCTGAACACTGAAGCTTTCTTT.

As regards this clone: The junction departs from the called germline gene at one end, perhaps through a read error. The chain carries TRBV6-6 and TRBJ1-2; D not certain. Germline CDR1 MNHNY, CDR2 SVGAGI (reference sequence). The CDR3 spans 13 residues. CDR3 amino acids: CANSVGGSYGYTF. The CDR3 DNA sequence: TGTGCCAACAGTGTCGGCGGTTCCTATGGCTACACCTTC.

The genes are TRBV18 and TRBJ2-1, with 8 bases aligning to TRBD2. CDR1 is KGHSH, CDR2 LQKENI, per germline. The CDR3 runs 16 residues. J gave up 2 bases and V 0 bases, and 3 bases lay outside the gene matches. This CDR3 reads CASSPPPGGAYNEQFF. The CDR3 nucleotides are TGTGCCAGCTCACCACCGCCGGGGGGGGCCTACAATGAGCAGTTCTTC.

The chain carries TRBV11-2 and TRBJ2-1; D unresolved. The CDR3 is 16 residues long. Trimming left V 1 base short and J 8 bases short, with 18 bases between. The germline V gene encodes CDR1 SGHAT and CDR2 FQNNGV. CDR3 sequence: CASSLASSPAPHEQFF. CDR3 DNA: TGTGCCAGCAGCTTAGCGAGTAGCCCGGCCCCACATGAGCAGTTCTTC.

V gene TRBV10-3 combines with J gene TRBJ1-1, with D hard to call. This CDR3 region has 15 residues. CDR1 ENHRY and CDR2 SYGVKD come from the germline V gene. Deletions cut 10 bases from V and 0 bases from J, with 18 bases between. The CDR3, as DNA: TGTGCCACCCCACGATTAAGGGAGGTGAACACTGAAGCTTTCTTT. Protein product: CATPRLREVNTEAFF.

The chain carries TRBV27 and TRBJ1-5; D is uncertain. CDR1 and CDR2 from the germline V gene are MNHEY and SMNVEV (reference sequence). The V gene lost 5 bases and the J gene lost 9 bases, with 8 bases spanning the gap. This CDR3 spans 11 amino acids. The CDR3 is CASSPPGPQHF. Here the CDR3 DNA reads TGTGCCAGCAGTCCCCCAGGGCCCCAGCATTTT.

This rearrangement joins TRBV5-1 to TRBJ2-5, with TRBD1 matching over 10 bases. V trimming: 4 bases; J trimming: 5 bases; junction bases outside the gene matches: 8. The CDR3 is 15 residues long. Looked up from germline, CDR1 is SGHRS and CDR2 is YFSETQ. CDR3 loop: CASSGQTGGVETQYF. DNA of the CDR3: TGCGCCAGCAGCGGACAGACAGGGGGCGTCGAGACCCAGTACTTC.

The V gene is TRBV15, the J gene TRBJ1-1; 7 nucleotides align to TRBD1. The CDR3 has 14 residues. The trim removed 5 bases at V and 4 bases at J, leaving 7 bases unmatched. CDR1 and CDR2 from the germline V gene are LNHNV and YYDKDF (reference sequence). The CDR3, as DNA: TGTGCCACCAGCGCAAGACAGGGCGGCACTGAAGCTTTCTTT. Protein product: CATSARQGGTEAFF.

The V call is TRBV27, the J call TRBJ1-6, with no clear D. This CDR3 is 15 amino acids long. The germline V and J ends were trimmed by 4 bases and 0 bases, with 7 bases remaining between them. Germline values: CDR1 MNHEY, CDR2 SMNVEV (reference sequence). The CDR3 bases are TGTGCCAGCAGTTCTCCGAGCTCCTATAATTCACCCCTCCACTTT. As protein: CASSSPSSYNSPLHF.